This TCR beta chain was sequenced for a study of T cell responses to AZD1222 COVID-19 vaccine (dated by TCRdb to about 2021). For context, the study as a whole: A total of just over 230 trial participants underwent TCR sequencing, of whom 200 to 220 had received two doses of AZD1222 and about 25 had received two doses of the MenACWY control vaccine. Trial participants were enrolled by age into 18-55, 56-69 and 70-plus year subgroups, with about 150, 28 and 57 TCR-sequenced participants respectively. Overall study outcomes, separate from this receptor: Vaccine-associated CD4 TCRs spanned the whole spike protein, with dominant responses in regions 160-218 and 743-854. After two AZD1222 doses, both the breadth and the depth of spike-specific TCRs were significantly higher than at day 0 and than in MenACWY recipients. Participants were mostly white British and included more females than males, and it was suggested by the authors that clonal diversity may have been underestimated. Nearly half of unique spike-specific TCRs reportedly recognized epitopes outside regions mutated in the B.1.351 and B.1.1.7 variants. Conclusions about previously exposed vaccinees were limited because only a handful of AZD1222 recipients were SARS-CoV-2 seropositive at baseline. In the small 56-69-year group, the increase in depth fell short of significance, most likely because of low power. Because no samples from the day 14 peak response were available, repertoires could be characterized only after the peak T cell response.

Comments on this clone: Its cognate antigen has yet to be identified. Per-nucleotide qualities are absent, and no much larger clonotype sits a single base away.

According to the study, the label for this sample's time point signals: about 28 days (+/-7) after the second vaccine dose. Because spike-specific TCR depth and breadth did not differ between the two schedules, AZD1222 recipients who got a second dose at roughly 4 weeks were pooled with those who got a second dose at roughly 12 weeks. Vaccinee samples were obtained from the UK trials COV001 and COV002, which included a single-blind randomized controlled phase 2/3 trial of AZD1222 (ChAdOx1 nCoV-19) in healthy adults. For TCRbeta chain sequencing, PBMC samples from trial participants were taken at day 0 and at day 28 after the second dose. V is cut back by 4 bases and J by 2 bases, with 8 bases in the junction unmatched. From the germline V gene, CDR1 is SGDLS and CDR2 is YYNGEE. The CDR3 has 15 amino acids, counting the end cysteine and phenylalanine. The read is trimmed to its CDR3 DNA, 45 bases read in frame from base 1.

The CDR3 regions of human TCRbeta chains were subjected to immunosequencing. The authors' analysis ran thus. Repertoire TCRs were checked for matches against a reference library of SARS-CoV-2-specific TCRs that had been generated using the MIRA antigen-specificity platform. Breadth meant the fraction of unique TCRs that were SARS-CoV-2-associated, whereas depth meant the fraction of total T cells that were SARS-CoV-2-associated. Using the MIRA data, each spike-specific TCR was mapped to the spike region that the TCR reacts to and placed in a CD4 or CD8 class. Log10-transformed breadth and depth values were compared by one-way ANOVA with Sidak's multiple comparisons tests. TCRdb retrieved this table from immuneACCESS and kept in-frame rearrangements only. Not all clones are present; in checked studies, unresolved V genes account for under half, and no reason is known for the remainder. V and J calls and clone size are copied from that table; D and trimming were computed from the DNA. In all, the sample holds roughly 15,000 clones, and about 80% of those were seen once. The ten top clones hold 12% to 15% of the sample.

The rearrangement joined TRBV9 to TRBJ2-5; the central 7 bases match TRBD1. The sequenced sample was peripheral blood, obtained 28 days after the second AZD1222 dose. This sequence originates from an adult who received the AZD1222 COVID-19 vaccine. The nucleotide sequence reads as follows: TGTGCCAGCAGCCTCAGATGGGACAGTCAAGAGACCCAGTACTTC. This encodes CASSLRWDSQETQYF.